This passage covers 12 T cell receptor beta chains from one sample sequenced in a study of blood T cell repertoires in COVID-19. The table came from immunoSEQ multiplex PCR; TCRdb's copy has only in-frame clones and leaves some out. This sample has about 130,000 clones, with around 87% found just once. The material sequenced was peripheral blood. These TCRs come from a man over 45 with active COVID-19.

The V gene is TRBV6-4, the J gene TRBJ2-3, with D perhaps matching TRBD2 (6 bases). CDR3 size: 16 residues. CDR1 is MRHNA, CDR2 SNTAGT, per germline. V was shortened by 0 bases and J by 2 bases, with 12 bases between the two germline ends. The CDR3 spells CASSDSGGPTTDTQYF. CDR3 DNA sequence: TGTGCCAGCAGTGACTCGGGGGGTCCTACCACAGATACGCAGTATTTT.

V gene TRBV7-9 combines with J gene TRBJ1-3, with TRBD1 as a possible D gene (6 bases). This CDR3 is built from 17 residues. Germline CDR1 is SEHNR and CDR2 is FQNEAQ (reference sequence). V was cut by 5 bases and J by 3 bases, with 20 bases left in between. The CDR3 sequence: CASSQRGGSLVGNTIYF. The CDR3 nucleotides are TGTGCCAGCAGCCAGCGGGGGGGCAGTCTCGTTGGAAACACCATATATTTT.

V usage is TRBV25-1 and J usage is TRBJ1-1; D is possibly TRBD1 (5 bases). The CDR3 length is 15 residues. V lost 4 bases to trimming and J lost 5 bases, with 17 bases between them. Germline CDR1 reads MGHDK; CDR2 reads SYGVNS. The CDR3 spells CASSGGRVGGTEAFF. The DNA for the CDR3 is TGTGCCAGCAGTGGTGGCAGGGTGGGAGGGACTGAAGCTTTCTTT.

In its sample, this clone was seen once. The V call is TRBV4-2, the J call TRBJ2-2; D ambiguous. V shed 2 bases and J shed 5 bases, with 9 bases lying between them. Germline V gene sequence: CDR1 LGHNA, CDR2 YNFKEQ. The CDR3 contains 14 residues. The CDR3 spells CASSQNRETGELFF. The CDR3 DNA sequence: TGTGCCAGCAGCCAAAACAGAGAAACCGGGGAGCTGTTTTTT.

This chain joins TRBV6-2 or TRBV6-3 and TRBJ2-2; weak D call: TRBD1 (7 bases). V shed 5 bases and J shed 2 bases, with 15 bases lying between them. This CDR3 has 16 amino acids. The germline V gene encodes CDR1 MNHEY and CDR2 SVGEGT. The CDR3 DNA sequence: TGTGCCAGCAGTCAACTCAGGGGGGCTAACACCGGGGAGCTGTTTTTT. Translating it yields CASSQLRGANTGELFF.

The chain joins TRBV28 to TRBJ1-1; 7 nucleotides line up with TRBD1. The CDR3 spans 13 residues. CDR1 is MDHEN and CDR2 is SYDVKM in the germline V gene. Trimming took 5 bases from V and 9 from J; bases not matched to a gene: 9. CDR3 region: CASSPRNRGQAFF. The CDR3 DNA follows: TGTGCCAGCAGTCCACGCAACAGGGGCCAAGCTTTCTTT. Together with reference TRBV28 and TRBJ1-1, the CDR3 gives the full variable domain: DVKVTQSSRYLVKRTGEKVFLECVQDMDHENMFWYRQDPGLGLRLIYFSYDVKMKEKGDIPEGYSVSREKKERFSLILESASTNQTSMYLCASSPRNRGQAFFGQGTRLTVV.

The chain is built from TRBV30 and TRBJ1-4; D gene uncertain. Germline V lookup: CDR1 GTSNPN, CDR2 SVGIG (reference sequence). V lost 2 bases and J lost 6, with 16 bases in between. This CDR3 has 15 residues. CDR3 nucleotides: TGTGCCTGGAGTCCCCCTACGGGGTTAGATGAAAAACTGTTTTTT. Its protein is CAWSPPTGLDEKLFF.

This CDR3 reads CASSPQGRETQYF. The CDR3 DNA sequence: TGTGCCAGCAGTCCTCAGGGCCGGGAGACCCAGTACTTC. The chain uses TRBV27 and TRBJ2-5; the D gene is possibly TRBD1 (5 bases). CDR1 and CDR2 (germline): MNHEY, SMNVEV (reference sequence). Trimming took 5 bases from V and 5 from J, leaving 12 bases between them. The CDR3 sequence is 13 residues long.

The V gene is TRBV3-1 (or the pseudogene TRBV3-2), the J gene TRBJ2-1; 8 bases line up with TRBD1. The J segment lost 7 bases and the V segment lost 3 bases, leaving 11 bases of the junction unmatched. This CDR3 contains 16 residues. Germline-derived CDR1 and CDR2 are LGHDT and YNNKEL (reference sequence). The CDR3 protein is CASSQMSTGGTNEQFF. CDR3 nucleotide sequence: TGTGCCAGCAGCCAGATGTCTACAGGGGGTACTAATGAGCAGTTCTTC.

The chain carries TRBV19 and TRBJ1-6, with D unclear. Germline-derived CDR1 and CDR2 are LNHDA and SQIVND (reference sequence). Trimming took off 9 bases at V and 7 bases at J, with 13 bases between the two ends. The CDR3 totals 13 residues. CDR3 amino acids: CASLEVANSPLHF. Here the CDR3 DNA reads TGTGCCAGCCTGGAGGTGGCAAATTCACCCCTCCACTTT.

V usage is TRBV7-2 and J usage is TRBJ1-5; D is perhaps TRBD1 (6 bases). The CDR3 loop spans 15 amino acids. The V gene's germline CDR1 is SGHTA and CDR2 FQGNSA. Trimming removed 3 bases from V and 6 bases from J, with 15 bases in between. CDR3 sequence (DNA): TGTGCCAGCAGCTTCGACAGGAGAAAAGGTCAGCCCCAGCATTTT. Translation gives CASSFDRRKGQPQHF.

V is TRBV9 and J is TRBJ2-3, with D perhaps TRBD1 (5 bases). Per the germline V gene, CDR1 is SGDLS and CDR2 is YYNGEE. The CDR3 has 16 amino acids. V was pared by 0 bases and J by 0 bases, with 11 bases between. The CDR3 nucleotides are TGTGCCAGCAGCGTAGGTCAGGGCCGAAGCACAGATACGCAGTATTTT. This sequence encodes CASSVGQGRSTDTQYF.